Given below is one TCR beta chain in context. Its antigen is as yet unknown. V was clipped by 6 bases and J by 3 bases; unmatched bases: 6. Germline V gives CDR1 SGDLS, CDR2 YYNGEE. The CDR3 totals 14 residues. These data come from a study of shared clonotypes between healthy human individuals. Study-level points and caveats: Clonotypes which were not shared had lower generation probabilities than clonotypes that all four donors shared.

This table comes from immunoSEQ multiplex PCR, and its TCRdb copy is limited to in-frame clones, with some not included. The sample has nearly 600,000 clones, roughly 96% seen once. Naivety among CD8 cells was defined by CD45RO negativity and positive CCR7 selection, thereby excluding terminally differentiated effector memory CD45RA+ cells. The receptor was isolated from a woman aged 30 to 39 in good health. The source material was naive CD8+ T cells sorted from blood. The chain joins TRBV9 to TRBJ2-1; TRBD1 matches at 7 bases. The DNA for the CDR3 is TGTGCCAGCACCCAGGGGGAGTTCTACAATGAGCAGTTCTTC. Residues: CASTQGEFYNEQFF.